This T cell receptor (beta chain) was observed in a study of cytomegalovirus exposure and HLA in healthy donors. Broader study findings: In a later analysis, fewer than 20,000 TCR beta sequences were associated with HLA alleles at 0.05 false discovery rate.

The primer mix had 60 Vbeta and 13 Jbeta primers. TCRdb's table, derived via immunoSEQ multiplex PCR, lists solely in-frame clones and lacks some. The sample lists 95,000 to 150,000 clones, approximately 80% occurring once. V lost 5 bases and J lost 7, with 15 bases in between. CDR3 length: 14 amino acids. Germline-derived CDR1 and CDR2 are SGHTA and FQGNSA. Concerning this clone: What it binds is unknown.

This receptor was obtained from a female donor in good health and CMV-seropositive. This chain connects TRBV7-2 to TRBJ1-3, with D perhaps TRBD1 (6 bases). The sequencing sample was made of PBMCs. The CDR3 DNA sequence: TGTGCCAGCAGCCCGACAGGCAATGGGAACACCATATATTTT. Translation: CASSPTGNGNTIYF. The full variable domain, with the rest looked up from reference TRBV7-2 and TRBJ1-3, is GAGVSQSPSNKVTEKGKDVELRCDPISGHTALYWYRQSLGQGLEFLIYFQGNSAPDKSGLPSDRFSAERTGGSVSTLTIQRTQQEDSAVYLCASSPTGNGNTIYFGEGSWLTVV.